A single sample gave rise to the 20 T cell receptor beta chains below, sequenced in a study of CD8 T cells in ankylosing spondylitis (dated by TCRdb to about 2017). Results and caveats for the whole study, not just this receptor: Blood from ankylosing spondylitis patients appeared to be characterized by a TCR beta motif made up of about 8 highly homologous amino acid variants.

Receptors were amplified or captured by 5' RACE. TCRdb records Illumina HiSeq 2500 as the sequencer. TCRdb reran the public reads through fastp at Q25 and MiXCR, keeping productive beta chains. Entries are consolidated by CDR3 protein sequence, retaining the most common genes and DNA. The sample data list fewer than 550,000 distinct CDR3 sequences, and about 5% of these were observed just once. The ten largest account for approximately 3.5% of the sample. No antigens are known for them. The sample was blood, either unsorted or a sorted T cell fraction (not recorded which). The source of these receptors is a male donor with ankylosing spondylitis.

This clonotype was detected a few times. The chain joins TRBV5-7 to TRBJ1-6; 7 bases are a match to TRBD1. TRBV5-7 is identified as an open reading frame with a role that is uncertain. V lost 0 bases and J lost 13; bases outside the gene matches: 10. This CDR3 is 15 amino acids long. The CDR3 coding sequence is TGTGCCAGCAGCTTGGGAGGGACAGATCATCCGCCCCTCCACTTT. Its protein is CASSLGGTDHPPLHF.

This clonotype was seen at least ten times. J is TRBJ2-5 and V is TRBV5-1, with D uncertain. Trimming removed 5 bases from V and 5 bases from J, with 22 bases in between. Germline CDR1 reads SGHRS; CDR2 reads YFSETQ. CDR3 length: 16 amino acids. The CDR3 protein is CASSIYSSTERETQYF. CDR3 in DNA: TGCGCCAGCAGTATATACTCCTCTACCGAGAGGGAGACCCAGTACTTC.

This clonotype has only a few counts. This sequence joins TRBV7-3 and TRBJ2-2, with no clear D. Looked up from germline, CDR1 is SGHTA and CDR2 is FQGTGA. V lost 2 bases and J lost 6, with 13 bases in between. The CDR3 contains 15 residues. The CDR3 nucleotides are TGTGCCAGCAGCTTAGGAGTCCCCGCAGCCGGGGAGCTGTTTTTT. This translates into CASSLGVPAAGELFF.

This clonotype was seen at least ten times. V gene TRBV4-3 combines with J gene TRBJ2-1; D perhaps matches TRBD1 (6 bases). The germline CDR1 and CDR2 sequences are LGHNA and YSLEER. The CDR3 covers 13 residues. Deletions cut 2 bases from V and 10 bases from J, with 12 bases between. The CDR3 DNA reads as TGCGCCAGCAGCCAACCACAGGGTAACGAGCAGTTCTTC. Its protein is CASSQPQGNEQFF.

Many counts were recorded for this clonotype. The chain joins TRBV7-6 to TRBJ1-5; 9 nucleotides line up with TRBD1. The trim removed 5 bases at V and 6 bases at J, leaving 8 bases unmatched. The V gene's germline CDR1 is SGHVS and CDR2 FNYEAQ. The length of the CDR3 is 15 residues. The CDR3 region has the DNA TGTGCCAGCAGCCCTGGGGACAGGGCGTCTCAGCCCCAGCATTTT. This codes for CASSPGDRASQPQHF.

There are many counts of this clonotype. This sequence joins TRBV20-1 and TRBJ2-5, with 8 bases identical to TRBD1. Losses at the gene ends were 8 bases for V and 5 bases for J; bases not matched to a gene: 10. Germline V gives CDR1 DFQATT, CDR2 SNEGSKA (reference sequence). This CDR3 is built from 13 residues. The CDR3 DNA sequence: TGCAGTCCCGGACAGGGCTGGGAGGAGACCCAGTACTTC. As protein: CSPGQGWEETQYF.

This clonotype was seen at least ten times. V gene TRBV12-3 or TRBV12-4 combines with J gene TRBJ2-5; D is unresolved. The V end lost 1 base, the J end lost 7 bases, and 10 bases lay between the germline ends. This CDR3 has 13 residues. This CDR3 reads CASSLVTKGTQYF. The CDR3 bases are TGTGCCAGCAGTTTAGTGACAAAGGGGACCCAGTACTTC.

In its sample, this clonotype was seen a few times. The J gene is TRBJ2-2, the V gene TRBV12-5; D might be TRBD1 (5 bases). V dropped 2 bases and J dropped 6 bases, with 13 bases sitting between them. CDR3 length equals 15 residues. The germline V gene encodes CDR1 LGHNT and CDR2 FRNRAP. The CDR3 protein is CASGLSRVVPGELFF. CDR3 sequence (DNA): TGTGCTAGTGGTTTGAGCAGGGTAGTGCCCGGGGAGCTGTTTTTT.

CDR3 residues: CASSKGTGTGYEQYF. The CDR3 coding sequence is TGCGCCAGCAGCAAAGGGACAGGGACTGGGTACGAGCAGTACTTC. The V call is TRBV5-1, the J call TRBJ2-7; TRBD1 matches at 9 bases. Germline assignment: CDR1 SGHRS and CDR2 YFSETQ. The J segment lost 4 bases and the V segment lost 4 bases, leaving 9 bases of the junction unmatched. The CDR3 extends over 15 amino acids. The full variable domain, its missing parts supplied by reference TRBV5-1 and TRBJ2-7, is KAGVTQTPRYLIKTRGQQVTLSCSPISGHRSVSWYQQTPGQGLQFLFEYFSETQRNKGNFPGRFSGRQFSNSRSEMNVSTLELGDSALYLCASSKGTGTGYEQYFGPGTRLTVT.

This sequence joins TRBV30 and TRBJ2-1; 8 positions agree with TRBD2. V shed 0 bases and J 7 bases; nucleotides not matched to a gene: 2. CDR3 size: 13 residues. CDR1 is GTSNPN and CDR2 is SVGIG in the germline V gene (reference sequence). CDR3 nucleotides: TGTGCCTGGAGTGTGGCGGGGGGTAATGAGCAGTTCTTC. It encodes CAWSVAGGNEQFF.

This clonotype was found many times. The chain joins TRBV7-2 to TRBJ2-7; 8 bases line up with TRBD1. The CDR3 runs to 14 residues. J lost 6 bases, V lost 5 bases, and 9 bases had no gene match. Germline assignment: CDR1 SGHTA and CDR2 FQGNSA. The CDR3 nucleotides are TGTGCCAGCAGCCCGGTCGCAGGGGGCGGCGAGCAGTACTTC. Its protein is CASSPVAGGGEQYF.

This clonotype was found many times. This chain uses TRBV5-6 with TRBJ2-1; 8 bases match TRBD2. CDR1 is SGHDT and CDR2 is YYEEEE in the germline V gene. CDR3 length equals 14 residues. Trimming at V came to 2 bases and at J to 4 bases, leaving 2 bases not matched to a gene. CDR3 in amino acids: CASSFGLAYNEQFF. DNA of the CDR3: TGTGCCAGCAGCTTTGGACTAGCTTACAATGAGCAGTTCTTC.

The rearrangement links TRBV28 to TRBJ2-1; a weak D match, TRBD2 (5 bases). The ends were cut back, 5 bases at V and 0 bases at J, with 14 bases in the middle. The germline V gene has CDR1 MDHEN and CDR2 SYDVKM. The CDR3 is 16 amino acids. This chain's CDR3 is CASSTAGASSYNEQFF. CDR3 nucleotides: TGTGCCAGCAGTACCGCGGGCGCGAGCTCCTACAATGAGCAGTTCTTC.

This clonotype was seen at least ten times. This chain joins TRBV29-1 and TRBJ1-2, with TRBD1 matching 7 bases. J lost 5 bases, V lost 3 bases, and 3 bases had no gene match. This CDR3 contains 12 residues. Germline CDR1 is SQVTM and CDR2 is ANQGSEA. CDR3 sequence (DNA): TGCAGCGTTGATGGGACAGCTTATGGCTACACCTTC. Protein: CSVDGTAYGYTF.

The chain is built from TRBV6-5 and TRBJ1-6; D not certain. V lost 0 bases and J lost 2, with 11 bases in between. The CDR3 runs to 17 residues. Germline assignment: CDR1 MNHEY and CDR2 SVGAGI. CDR3 nucleotide sequence: TGTGCCAGCAGTTACTCGATTACGGTTGCCTATAATTCACCCCTCCACTTT. Its protein product is CASSYSITVAYNSPLHF.

This clonotype was recorded many times. This chain links TRBV4-2 with TRBJ2-1, with D tentatively TRBD2 (6 bases). Trimming took off 5 bases at V and 1 base at J, with 12 bases between the two ends. The CDR3 sequence is 15 residues long. CDR1 and CDR2 from the germline V gene are LGHNA and YNFKEQ. CDR3 bases: TGTGCCAGCAGCGGTGGGGAGGCTTCCTACAATGAGCAGTTCTTC. This codes for CASSGGEASYNEQFF.

This clonotype was counted at least ten times. The V and J genes are TRBV7-2 and TRBJ1-1; D is unclear. The CDR3 is 12 amino acids. The germline V and J ends were trimmed by 4 bases and 3 bases, with 6 bases remaining between them. Germline assignment: CDR1 SGHTA and CDR2 FQGNSA. Here the CDR3 reads CASSYWDTEAFF. The DNA for the CDR3 is TGTGCCAGCAGCTATTGGGACACTGAAGCTTTCTTT.

Many counts were recorded for this clonotype. The chain has TRBV2 and TRBJ2-7; TRBD1 matches 11 bases. Per the germline V gene, CDR1 is SNHLY and CDR2 is FYNNEI. There are 14 residues in the CDR3. V gave up 5 bases and J gave up 2 bases; unmatched junction bases: 2. As DNA, the CDR3 is TGTGCCAGCAGTTGGGACAGGGGGACCTACGAGCAGTACTTC. Its translation: CASSWDRGTYEQYF. The whole variable domain, remainder taken from reference TRBV2 and TRBJ2-7, is EPEVTQTPSHQVTQMGQEVILRCVPISNHLYFYWYRQILGQKVEFLVSFYNNEISEKSEIFDDQFSVERPDGSNFTLKIRSTKLEDSAMYFCASSWDRGTYEQYFGPGTRLTVT.

The table lists this clonotype with many counts. This chain uses TRBV25-1 with TRBJ2-6; D gene unclear. Trimming stripped 6 bases from V and 0 bases from J, with 6 bases between. The CDR3 sequence is 14 residues long. Germline V gives CDR1 MGHDK, CDR2 SYGVNS. CDR3 in amino acids: CASSLASGANVLTF. CDR3 sequence (DNA): TGTGCCAGCAGCCTCGCCTCTGGGGCCAACGTCCTGACTTTC.

This clonotype was observed at least ten times. The chain is built from TRBV20-1 and TRBJ1-2, with unresolved D. This CDR3 spans 11 amino acids. Germline-derived CDR1 and CDR2 are DFQATT and SNEGSKA (reference sequence). Trimming stripped 5 bases from V and 7 bases from J, with 11 bases between. The CDR3 sequence: CSAEGVRGYTF. The CDR3 DNA reads TGCAGTGCTGAAGGCGTACGTGGCTACACCTTC.